Below are 21 T cell receptor beta chains sequenced from a single sample in a study of memory CD4+ T cells and cytomegalovirus serostatus. The protocol was immunoSEQ multiplex PCR, while the TCRdb copy is restricted to in-frame clones and leaves out a portion. The table has tens of thousands of clones, around 82% seen once. Single viable CD3+CD4+CD8-CD45RO+ cells were sorted as the memory CD4+ T cells. The sequenced sample was memory CD4+ T cells from blood. The receptors originated from an adult in good health and CMV-seronegative.

This chain's CDR3 is CAPPADGRQPQHF. The CDR3 coding sequence is TGTGCCCCACCCGCGGATGGCAGACAGCCCCAGCATTTT. V and J are TRBV30 and TRBJ1-5, with D uncertain. Germline values: CDR1 GTSNPN, CDR2 SVGIG (reference sequence). Trimming stripped 8 bases from V and 7 bases from J, with 18 bases between. The CDR3 is 13 residues long. Drawing the rest from reference TRBV30 and TRBJ1-5, the complete variable domain is SQTIHQWPATLVQPVGSPLSLECTVEGTSNPNLYWYRQAAGRGLQLLFYSVGIGQISSEVPQNLSASRPQDRQFILSSKKLLLSDSGFYLCAPPADGRQPQHFGDGTRLSIL.

The gene calls are TRBV7-2 and TRBJ1-2; D uncertain. The CDR3 consists of 12 residues. Germline loops: CDR1 SGHTA, CDR2 FQGNSA. Trimming removed 3 bases from V and 5 bases from J, with 7 bases in between. CDR3: CASSFAGYGYTF. Here the CDR3 DNA reads TGTGCCAGCAGCTTCGCGGGATATGGCTACACCTTC.

This chain uses TRBV6-1 with TRBJ1-3; D is ambiguous. Germline V gene data show CDR1 as MNHNS and CDR2 as SASEGT. The germline V and J ends were trimmed by 8 bases and 8 bases, with 10 bases remaining between them. This CDR3 contains 11 residues. The CDR3 protein is CASLLGYTIYF. The CDR3 DNA reads as TGTGCCAGCTTGCTAGGATACACCATATATTTT.

This clone was detected once. The gene calls are TRBV18 and TRBJ1-1; D unclear. The CDR3 has 16 amino acids. Germline V CDR1 and CDR2: KGHSH, LQKENI. V was trimmed by 3 bases and J by 2 bases, leaving 16 bases between them. The CDR3 bases are TGTGCCAGCTCACCCCTTATGGTCGAGGCAAACACTGAAGCTTTCTTT. Its translation: CASSPLMVEANTEAFF.

Written as DNA, the CDR3 is TGTGCCAGCAGCCCCCAGAGTAGCTTGGATTACGAGCAGTACTTC. Protein sequence: CASSPQSSLDYEQYF. V usage is TRBV7-2 and J usage is TRBJ2-7, with no clear D. CDR1 SGHTA and CDR2 FQGNSA come from the germline V gene. Deletions cut 5 bases from V and 4 bases from J, with 18 bases between. The CDR3 totals 15 residues. Using reference TRBV7-2 and TRBJ2-7 for the parts outside the CDR3, the full variable domain is GAGVSQSPSNKVTEKGKDVELRCDPISGHTALYWYRQSLGQGLEFLIYFQGNSAPDKSGLPSDRFSAERTGGSVSTLTIQRTQQEDSAVYLCASSPQSSLDYEQYFGPGTRLTVT.

The chain employs TRBV28 and TRBJ1-5; 7 bases are shared with TRBD1. After removal of 2 bases from V and 4 bases from J, the junction contained 11 bases not matched to a gene. The germline CDR1 and CDR2 sequences are MDHEN and SYDVKM. The CDR3 is made up of 17 amino acids. The CDR3 DNA reads as TGTGCCAGCAGTTTAGGACAGGCGAGATTTTTTAATCAGCCCCAGCATTTT. It is translated as CASSLGQARFFNQPQHF.

This sequence joins TRBV6-1 and TRBJ1-5, with 7 bases matching TRBD1. The CDR3 runs to 14 residues. V was clipped by 4 bases and J by 6 bases; unmatched bases: 6. Germline CDR1 is MNHNS and CDR2 is SASEGT. The CDR3 DNA follows: TGTGCCAGCAGTGCGCAGGGGGGGCCTCAGCCCCAGCATTTT. Translation gives CASSAQGGPQPQHF.

This clone showed up just a few times. The V gene is TRBV7-3, the J gene TRBJ2-1; perhaps TRBD2 as D (7 bases). CDR1 SGHTA and CDR2 FQGTGA come from the germline V gene. This CDR3 comprises 15 residues. Trimming took off 2 bases at V and 6 bases at J, with 14 bases between the two ends. CDR3 sequence: CASSLVGRGANEQFF. CDR3 DNA: TGTGCCAGCAGCTTAGTCGGTCGGGGGGCCAATGAGCAGTTCTTC.

The J gene is TRBJ2-3, the V gene TRBV14; no clear D gene. V shed 0 bases and J shed 5 bases, with 12 bases lying between them. There are 15 residues in the CDR3. The germline gives CDR1 SGHDN, CDR2 FVKESK. CDR3 DNA sequence: TGTGCCAGCAGCCAAGATGAGAACAGCTTAGATACGCAGTATTTT. Its translation: CASSQDENSLDTQYF.

The rearrangement uses TRBV5-6 and TRBJ1-2, with D unresolved. Trimming took 4 bases from V and 0 from J, leaving 19 bases between them. This CDR3 contains 17 residues. Germline V gives CDR1 SGHDT, CDR2 YYEEEE. This CDR3 is CASSTRWVAVANYGYTF. The CDR3 coding sequence is TGTGCCAGCAGCACCCGTTGGGTGGCAGTAGCTAACTATGGCTACACCTTC.

The chain has TRBV19 and TRBJ1-2; D is undetermined. V was trimmed by 3 bases and J by 7 bases, leaving 6 bases between them. The germline CDR1 and CDR2 sequences are LNHDA and SQIVND (reference sequence). The length of the CDR3 is 11 residues. The CDR3, as DNA: TGTGCCAGTAGTATCCGGGGTGGCTACACCTTC. It yields the protein CASSIRGGYTF.

V and J are TRBV6-5 and TRBJ1-3; D is ambiguous. The CDR3 runs to 13 residues. In germline, CDR1 is MNHEY, CDR2 SVGAGI. Trimming removed 8 bases at V and 2 bases at J, with 10 bases between. The CDR3 spells CASHAKTGNTIYF. CDR3 nucleotide sequence: TGTGCCAGCCATGCCAAAACTGGAAACACCATATATTTT.

There are a few counts of this clone. This chain uses TRBV6-5 with TRBJ1-2; D ambiguous. CDR3 length: 13 residues. Trimming cost V 7 bases and J 4 bases, with 13 bases left between them. CDR1 and CDR2 from the germline V gene are MNHEY and SVGAGI. The CDR3 DNA reads TGTGCCAGCACCCCCCACGAGGGCTATGGCTACACCTTC. Translation gives CASTPHEGYGYTF.

V is TRBV29-1 and J is TRBJ1-5; possible D gene TRBD1, 5 bases. The V gene lost 4 bases and the J gene lost 2 bases, with 9 bases spanning the gap. CDR3 size: 13 residues. The germline gives CDR1 SQVTM, CDR2 ANQGSEA. Here the CDR3 reads CSVATGGNQPQHF. CDR3 coding DNA: TGCAGCGTTGCCACAGGAGGCAATCAGCCCCAGCATTTT. Variable domain in full (rest from reference TRBV29-1 and TRBJ1-5): SAVISQKPSRDICQRGTSLTIQCQVDSQVTMMFWYRQQPGQSLTLIATANQGSEATYESGFVIDKFPISRPNLTFSTLTVSNMSPEDSSIYLCSVATGGNQPQHFGDGTRLSIL.

V usage is TRBV28 and J usage is TRBJ2-5, with 10 bases identical to TRBD1. Germline CDR1 reads MDHEN; CDR2 reads SYDVKM. The CDR3 contains 14 residues. The ends lost 6 bases at V and 3 bases at J; junction bases unmatched: 4. CDR3 residues: CASSRQGAKETQYF. CDR3 sequence (DNA): TGTGCCAGCAGCCGACAGGGGGCGAAAGAGACCCAGTACTTC.

V gene TRBV30 combines with J gene TRBJ1-1; 7 bases are a match to TRBD1. V lost 1 base to trimming and J lost 0 bases; unmatched junction nucleotides: 2. The CDR3 runs to 14 residues. Germline lookup yields CDR1 GTSNPN and CDR2 SVGIG (reference sequence). In nucleotides, the CDR3 is TGTGCCTGGAGTGGAGGGACAGTGAACACTGAAGCTTTCTTT. It encodes CAWSGGTVNTEAFF.

The CDR3: CASSSGGYGYTF. The DNA for the CDR3 is TGTGCCAGCAGTTCAGGGGGGTATGGCTACACCTTC. V gene TRBV28 combines with J gene TRBJ1-2; TRBD1 agrees at 7 bases. The CDR3 extends over 12 amino acids. V gave up 4 bases and J gave up 5 bases; unmatched junction bases: 1. Per the germline V gene, CDR1 is MDHEN and CDR2 is SYDVKM.

This clone was seen only a few times. V gene TRBV6-5 combines with J gene TRBJ1-2, with D maybe TRBD1 (5 bases). The CDR3 runs to 14 residues. V was cut by 4 bases and J by 8 bases, with 17 bases left in between. Per germline, CDR1 MNHEY and CDR2 SVGAGI. CDR3 bases: TGTGCCAGCAGTTCCTCCGCCCGGGGCGGGGGCTACACCTTC. Amino acids: CASSSSARGGGYTF.

The rearrangement links TRBV2 to TRBJ2-1; D perhaps matches TRBD1 (6 bases). V lost 5 bases, J lost 5 bases, and 13 bases lay in between. Germline V gene data show CDR1 as SNHLY and CDR2 as FYNNEI. The CDR3 is 14 residues long. The CDR3 is CASSRQDSDNEQFF. The CDR3, as DNA: TGTGCCAGCAGTCGACAGGATTCTGACAATGAGCAGTTCTTC.

In its sample, this clone was seen once. This chain links TRBV5-1 with TRBJ2-3; D not certain. This CDR3 is built from 15 residues. CDR1 and CDR2 (germline): SGHRS, YFSETQ. V lost 3 bases and J lost 0, with 11 bases in between. This CDR3 reads CASSSIPQSTDTQYF. CDR3 nucleotide sequence: TGCGCCAGCAGCTCTATACCACAGAGCACAGATACGCAGTATTTT.

The gene calls are TRBV7-2 and TRBJ2-3, with 8 bases identical to TRBD2. The V and J ends lost 2 bases and 1 base, in that order; junction bases with no gene match: 11. The CDR3 runs 18 residues. Germline CDR1 SGHTA, CDR2 FQGNSA. The CDR3 sequence is CASSLIEWAGGRTDTQYF. CDR3 DNA: TGTGCCAGCAGCTTAATCGAGTGGGCGGGGGGCCGCACAGATACGCAGTATTTT.